These 14 T cell receptor beta chains originate from one sample sequenced in a study of T cell responses to AZD1222 COVID-19 vaccine. The table came from immunoSEQ multiplex PCR; TCRdb's copy has only in-frame clones and leaves some out. The sample holds tens of thousands of clones, approximately 89% seen once. The material was peripheral blood, obtained 28 days after the second dose of the MenACWY control vaccine. These receptors all come from an adult who received the MenACWY meningococcal vaccine as a control.

V and J are TRBV3-1 (or the pseudogene TRBV3-2) and TRBJ2-4; D gene uncertain. V dropped 4 bases and J dropped 0 bases, with 7 bases sitting between them. The V gene's germline CDR1 is LGHDT and CDR2 YNNKEL (reference sequence). There are 14 residues in the CDR3. Here the CDR3 reads CASSPDLAKNIQYF. CDR3 sequence (DNA): TGTGCCAGCAGCCCGGATCTAGCCAAAAACATTCAGTACTTC.

The V gene is TRBV5-1, the J gene TRBJ2-2; 10 bases line up with TRBD2. The V and J ends lost 6 bases and 0 bases, in that order; junction bases with no gene match: 11. Germline assignment: CDR1 SGHRS and CDR2 YFSETQ. This CDR3 is 18 amino acids long. CDR3 sequence: CASTSVFSGGANTGELFF. CDR3 DNA: TGCGCCAGCACCAGTGTGTTCAGCGGGGGGGCGAACACCGGGGAGCTGTTTTTT.

The chain combines TRBV18 with TRBJ2-6; no reliable D call. CDR1 is KGHSH, CDR2 LQKENI, per germline. The CDR3 has 15 amino acids. The V and J ends lost 5 bases and 0 bases respectively, with 8 bases between them. As DNA, the CDR3 is TGTGCCAGCTCAGGCCGGTTCTCTGGGGCCAACGTCCTGACTTTC. Protein sequence: CASSGRFSGANVLTF.

This chain links TRBV2 with TRBJ2-7; D might be TRBD2 (5 bases). Trimming took off 4 bases at V and 6 bases at J, with 16 bases between the two ends. This CDR3 has 14 amino acids. The germline gives CDR1 SNHLY, CDR2 FYNNEI. The CDR3 nucleotides are TGTGCCAGCAGTGGCGGGCAGCTTCTCCGCGAGCAGTACTTC. It yields the protein CASSGGQLLREQYF.

The chain joins TRBV24-1 to TRBJ1-2, with 9 bases identical to TRBD1. Trimming removed 4 bases from V and 8 bases from J; junction bases left unmatched: 10. Germline V gives CDR1 KGHDR, CDR2 SFDVKD. CDR3 length equals 15 residues. DNA of the CDR3: TGTGCCACCAGTGAGGGACAGGGAGGGGTACGAGGCTACACCTTC. It yields the protein CATSEGQGGVRGYTF.

The rearrangement joins TRBV28 to TRBJ1-4; TRBD1 might be the D (5 bases). The V gene lost 3 bases and the J gene lost 1 base, with 6 bases spanning the gap. The CDR3 length is 14 residues. From germline, CDR1 is MDHEN and CDR2 SYDVKM. This CDR3 reads CASSLRGTNEKLFF. In nucleotides, the CDR3 is TGTGCCAGCAGTTTGAGGGGAACTAATGAAAAACTGTTTTTT.

J is TRBJ1-4 and V is TRBV5-1, with 7 bases lining up with TRBD1. Germline assignment: CDR1 SGHRS and CDR2 YFSETQ. The trim removed 0 bases at V and 6 bases at J, leaving 5 bases unmatched. There are 15 residues in the CDR3. The chain's CDR3 is CASSLGGGADEKLFF. The CDR3 bases are TGCGCCAGCAGCTTGGGAGGGGGCGCGGATGAAAAACTGTTTTTT.

The chain joins TRBV9 to TRBJ1-1; D gene uncertain. Germline V gene data show CDR1 as SGDLS and CDR2 as YYNGEE. The CDR3 is 14 amino acids. Trimming took off 0 bases at V and 0 bases at J, with 6 bases between the two ends. In DNA, the CDR3 is TGTGCCAGCAGCGTAGCTATGATGAACACTGAAGCTTTCTTT. Its protein product is CASSVAMMNTEAFF.

V gene TRBV3-1 (or the pseudogene TRBV3-2) combines with J gene TRBJ2-4; unclear D gene. The CDR3 runs to 13 residues. The germline V and J ends were trimmed by 1 base and 12 bases, with 13 bases remaining between them. Germline CDR1 and CDR2: LGHDT and YNNKEL (reference sequence). Written as DNA, the CDR3 is TGTGCCAGCAGCCAAGGTTTAGGCGGCAGTCAGTACTTC. Amino acid sequence: CASSQGLGGSQYF.

The chain uses TRBV28 and TRBJ1-5; the D gene is possibly TRBD1 (5 bases). Per the germline V gene, CDR1 is MDHEN and CDR2 is SYDVKM. The CDR3 runs to 17 residues. V dropped 1 base and J dropped 5 bases, with 18 bases sitting between them. The CDR3 is CASSLLGRGTQDQPQHF. The CDR3 nucleotides are TGTGCCAGCAGTTTATTGGGGAGGGGAACGCAGGATCAGCCCCAGCATTTT. Using reference TRBV28 and TRBJ1-5 for the parts outside the CDR3, the full variable domain is DVKVTQSSRYLVKRTGEKVFLECVQDMDHENMFWYRQDPGLGLRLIYFSYDVKMKEKGDIPEGYSVSREKKERFSLILESASTNQTSMYLCASSLLGRGTQDQPQHFGDGTRLSIL.

The chain joins TRBV6-5 to TRBJ2-7, with D uncertain. Trimming stripped 8 bases from V and 2 bases from J, with 16 bases between. This CDR3 comprises 14 residues. In germline, CDR1 is MNHEY, CDR2 SVGAGI. CDR3 nucleotide sequence: TGTGCCAGCGGGCCCCCCCCTATACCCTACGAGCAGTACTTC. This gives the protein CASGPPPIPYEQYF.

About this clone: Other DNA sequences in this sample translate to the same CDR3. The genes are TRBV11-2 and TRBJ1-6, with a possible D match to TRBD1 (6 bases). The CDR3 consists of 15 residues. Trimming pared 0 bases from V and 8 bases from J, leaving 11 bases between. Per germline, CDR1 SGHAT and CDR2 FQNNGV. The CDR3 DNA follows: TGTGCCAGCAGCTTAGAGACCGGGGGGCATTCACCCCTCCACTTT. Translating gives CASSLETGGHSPLHF.

The chain combines TRBV18 with TRBJ2-5; D tentatively fits TRBD1 or TRBD2 (6 bases each). Germline V lookup: CDR1 KGHSH, CDR2 LQKENI. The CDR3 has 15 residues. V shed 1 base and J shed 2 bases, with 11 bases lying between them. The CDR3 here is CASSPRGAGQETQYF. CDR3 coding DNA: TGTGCCAGCTCACCACGGGGGGCGGGTCAAGAGACCCAGTACTTC.

The V gene is TRBV5-8, the J gene TRBJ2-3, with D uncertain. The V end was cut by 0 bases, the J end by 7 bases, with 18 bases between. CDR3 length: 16 amino acids. In germline, CDR1 is SGHTS, CDR2 YDEGEE. The CDR3 sequence: CASSLETFKALNTQYF. For the CDR3, the DNA is TGTGCCAGCAGCTTGGAGACATTCAAAGCGTTAAATACGCAGTATTTT.